This T cell receptor beta chain came from a study of blood T cell repertoires in COVID-19. Participant age was roughly 18 to 100 years, and participants resided in fewer than 30 US areas. Donors were grouped by their self-reported clinical history. TCRdb keeps only in-frame clones here, not all; method: immunoSEQ multiplex PCR. The sample comprises about 140,000 clones, roughly 80% of which are singletons, and under 7% rests with the top ten. After removal of 6 bases from V and 0 bases from J, the junction contained 7 bases not matched to a gene. CDR1 and CDR2 from the germline V gene are SNHLY and FYNNEI. This CDR3 region has 18 residues.

The source material was PBMCs or T cells enriched from blood (not recorded which). The sequence derives from a man aged 40-49 years with acute COVID-19. V gene TRBV2 combines with J gene TRBJ2-3; 15 bases fit TRBD2. CDR3 coding DNA: TGTGCCAGCAGGGCCGGACTAGCGGGAGGGCCTAGCACAGATACGCAGTATTTT. Translation gives CASRAGLAGGPSTDTQYF. Complete variable domain (other parts from reference TRBV2 and TRBJ2-3): EPEVTQTPSHQVTQMGQEVILRCVPISNHLYFYWYRQILGQKVEFLVSFYNNEISEKSEIFDDQFSVERPDGSNFTLKIRSTKLEDSAMYFCASRAGLAGGPSTDTQYFGPGTRLTVL.